This T cell receptor beta chain was sequenced in a study of long-term antiretroviral therapy in people with HIV. Researchers secured at least one pre-ART and at least two post-ART PBMC samples from each donor. Each sample contained roughly 0.85-10 million cryopreserved PBMC, thawed before DNA extraction. Researchers report immunoSEQ v3.0 was run at survey level. The method was immunoSEQ multiplex PCR; TCRdb's version includes in-frame clones alone and lacks a portion of them. Of fewer than 30,000 clones in the sample, about 80% are singletons; the top ten hold around 5.1%. There are 11 residues in the CDR3. Germline V gene sequence: CDR1 DFQATT, CDR2 SNEGSKA (reference sequence). With 1 base removed from V and 4 bases from J, the gap between germline ends came to 5 bases.

The chain carries TRBV20-1 and TRBJ2-7, with unresolved D. This sample comprised unsorted PBMCs, obtained 0.7 years before starting antiretroviral therapy. This receptor was obtained from a man aged 30 to 39 with HIV. CDR3 region: CSARGGYEQYF. The CDR3 region has the DNA TGCAGTGCTAGAGGTGGGTACGAGCAGTACTTC.